This TCR beta chain was found in a study of blood T cell repertoires in COVID-19. In the study overall: Nucleic acid was either cDNA or gDNA, and it came from T cells, B-cell-depleted T cells, or PBMCs.

Per the authors' pipeline: For nucleated cells, counts were estimated from reference gene primer amplification. Generated by immunoSEQ multiplex PCR, the TCRdb table keeps only in-frame clones and is missing some. The V and J calls and the clone size are those of that table, but D and trimming were determined from the DNA. In the table there are about 300,000 clones, 80% to 95% of which are singletons. Specimen: PBMCs or T cells enriched from blood (not recorded which). The TCR was taken from a woman in her twenties or thirties who had recovered from COVID-19.

This CDR3 reads CASRPSGASYEQYF. The CDR3 nucleotides are TGTGCCAGCAGGCCGTCAGGGGCGTCCTACGAGCAGTACTTC. V is TRBV6-5 and J is TRBJ2-7; D perhaps matches TRBD1 (6 bases). V was shortened by 6 bases and J by 1 base, with 13 bases between the two germline ends. Germline CDR1 reads MNHEY; CDR2 reads SVGAGI. The CDR3 has 14 residues.